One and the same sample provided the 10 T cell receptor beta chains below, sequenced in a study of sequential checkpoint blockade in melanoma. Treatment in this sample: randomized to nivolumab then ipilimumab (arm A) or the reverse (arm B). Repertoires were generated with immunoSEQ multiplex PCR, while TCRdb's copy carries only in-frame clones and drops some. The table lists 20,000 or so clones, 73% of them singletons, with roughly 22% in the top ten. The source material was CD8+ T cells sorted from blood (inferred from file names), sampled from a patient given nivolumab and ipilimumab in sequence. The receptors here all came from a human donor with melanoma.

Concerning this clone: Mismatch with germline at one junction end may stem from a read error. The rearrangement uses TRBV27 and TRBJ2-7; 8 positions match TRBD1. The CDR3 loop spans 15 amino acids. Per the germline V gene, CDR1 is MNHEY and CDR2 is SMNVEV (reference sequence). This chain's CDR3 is CANSFRTGYSYEQYF. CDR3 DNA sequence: TGTGCCAACAGTTTCCGGACAGGGTACTCCTACGAGCAGTACTTC.

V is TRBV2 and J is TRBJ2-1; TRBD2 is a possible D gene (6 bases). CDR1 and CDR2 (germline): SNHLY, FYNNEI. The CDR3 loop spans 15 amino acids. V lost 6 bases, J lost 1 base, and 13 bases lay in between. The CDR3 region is CASSGTAQSYNEQFF. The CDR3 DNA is TGTGCCAGCAGCGGGACTGCCCAGTCCTACAATGAGCAGTTCTTC.

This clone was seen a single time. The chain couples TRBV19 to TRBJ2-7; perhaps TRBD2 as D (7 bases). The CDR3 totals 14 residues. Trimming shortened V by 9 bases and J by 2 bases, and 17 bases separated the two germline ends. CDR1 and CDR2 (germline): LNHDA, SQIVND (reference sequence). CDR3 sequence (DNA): TGTGCCAGGGGGGGGACACTTGTGACCTACGAGCAGTACTTC. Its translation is CARGGTLVTYEQYF.

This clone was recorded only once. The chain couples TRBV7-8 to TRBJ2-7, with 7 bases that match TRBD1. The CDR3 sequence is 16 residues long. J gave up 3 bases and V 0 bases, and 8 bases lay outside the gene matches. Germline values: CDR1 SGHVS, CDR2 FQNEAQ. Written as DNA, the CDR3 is TGTGCCAGCAGCTTAGCGCCGGGACAGATAGTCTACGAGCAGTACTTC. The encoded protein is CASSLAPGQIVYEQYF. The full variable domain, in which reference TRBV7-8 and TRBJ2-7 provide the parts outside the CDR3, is GAGVSQSPRYKVAKRGQDVALRCDPISGHVSLFWYQQALGQGPEFLTYFQNEAQLDKSGLPSDRFFAERPEGSVSTLKIQRTQQEDSAVYLCASSLAPGQIVYEQYFGPGTRLTVT.

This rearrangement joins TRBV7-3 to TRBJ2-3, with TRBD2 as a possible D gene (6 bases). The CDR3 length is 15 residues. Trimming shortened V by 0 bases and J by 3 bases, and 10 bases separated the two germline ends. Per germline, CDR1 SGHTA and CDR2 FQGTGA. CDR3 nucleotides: TGTGCCAGCAGCTTAACCGGGACTCCGACAGATACGCAGTATTTT. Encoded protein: CASSLTGTPTDTQYF. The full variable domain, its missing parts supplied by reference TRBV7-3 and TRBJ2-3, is GAGVSQTPSNKVTEKGKYVELRCDPISGHTALYWYRQSLGQGPEFLIYFQGTGAADDSGLPNDRFFAVRPEGSVSTLKIQRTERGDSAVYLCASSLTGTPTDTQYFGPGTRLTVL.

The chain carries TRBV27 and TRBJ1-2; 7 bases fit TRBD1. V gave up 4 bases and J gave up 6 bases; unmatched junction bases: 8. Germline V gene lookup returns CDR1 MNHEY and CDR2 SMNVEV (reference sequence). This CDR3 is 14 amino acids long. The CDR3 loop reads CASSSRTGPHGYTF. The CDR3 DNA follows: TGTGCCAGCAGTTCCCGGACAGGACCTCATGGCTACACCTTC.

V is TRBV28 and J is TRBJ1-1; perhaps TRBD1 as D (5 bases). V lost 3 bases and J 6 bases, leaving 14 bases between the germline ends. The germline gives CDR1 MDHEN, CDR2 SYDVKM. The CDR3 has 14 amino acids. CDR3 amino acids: CASSFGPWGAEAFF. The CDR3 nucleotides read TGTGCCAGCAGTTTTGGACCTTGGGGGGCTGAAGCTTTCTTT.

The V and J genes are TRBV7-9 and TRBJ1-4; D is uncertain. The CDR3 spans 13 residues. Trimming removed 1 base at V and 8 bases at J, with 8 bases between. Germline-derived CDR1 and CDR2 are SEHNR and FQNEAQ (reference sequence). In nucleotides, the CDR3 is TGTGCCAGCAGCTTAGATTGGGAGGAAAAACTGTTTTTT. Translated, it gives CASSLDWEEKLFF.

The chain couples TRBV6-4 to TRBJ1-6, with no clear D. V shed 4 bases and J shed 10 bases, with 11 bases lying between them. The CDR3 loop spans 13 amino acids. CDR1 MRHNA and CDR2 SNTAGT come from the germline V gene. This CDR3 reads CASSVSGNSPLHF. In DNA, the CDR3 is TGTGCCAGCAGTGTGTCGGGAAACTCACCCCTCCACTTT.

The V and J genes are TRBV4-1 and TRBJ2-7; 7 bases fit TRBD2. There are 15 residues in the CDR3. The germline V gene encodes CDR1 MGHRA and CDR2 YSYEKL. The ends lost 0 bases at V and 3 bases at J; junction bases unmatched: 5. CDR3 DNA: TGCGCCAGCAGCCAAGATTGGGGGGGGGACTACGAGCAGTACTTC. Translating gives CASSQDWGGDYEQYF.